The source of this TCR beta chain is a study of blood T cells in healthy people across ages. Notes on the study in general: It was held that the diversity estimates obtained from one million T cells were underestimates. Long-lived donors exceeded aged donors in naive CD4+ cells and diversity. The study lacked donor CMV status, which possibly confounded expanded clonotype changes.

This clonotype was recorded a few times. Antigen unknown. A J-beta primer mix and a sample-barcoded 5' primer were used in a second PCR of about 7 to 12 cycles. TCRdb re-derived calls from the 5' RACE reads in MiXCR, one entry per CDR3 protein. The sample records around 1.5 million distinct CDR3 sequences, approximately 38% being singletons. The CDR3 consists of 16 residues. CDR1 is MNHEY, CDR2 SMNVEV, per germline (reference sequence). V lost 5 bases to trimming and J lost 4 bases; unmatched junction nucleotides: 10. The draw of peripheral blood yielded roughly 9.1 milliliters from each donor. This TCR derives from a woman between 18 and 30 years old in good health. The J gene is TRBJ2-7, the V gene TRBV27; TRBD1 matches at 11 bases. Source material: blood. The CDR3 nucleotides are TGTGCCAGCAGTCCATTATCCGGGACAGGGGGGTACGAGCAGTACTTC. It is translated as CASSPLSGTGGYEQYF.